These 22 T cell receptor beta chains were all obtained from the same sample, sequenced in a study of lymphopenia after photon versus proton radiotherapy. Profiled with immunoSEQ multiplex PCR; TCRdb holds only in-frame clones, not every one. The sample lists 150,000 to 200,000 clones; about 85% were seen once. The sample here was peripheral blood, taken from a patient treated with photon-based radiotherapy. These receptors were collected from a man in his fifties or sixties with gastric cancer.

The chain's CDR3 is CASSLGGSKGEAFF. The CDR3 bases are TGTGCCAGCAGCTTAGGGGGCAGCAAAGGTGAAGCTTTCTTT. The chain is built from TRBV7-2 and TRBJ1-1; D perhaps matches TRBD1 (5 bases). This CDR3 region has 14 residues. CDR1 is SGHTA, CDR2 FQGNSA, per germline. The V end lost 1 base, the J end lost 7 bases, and 13 bases lay between the germline ends.

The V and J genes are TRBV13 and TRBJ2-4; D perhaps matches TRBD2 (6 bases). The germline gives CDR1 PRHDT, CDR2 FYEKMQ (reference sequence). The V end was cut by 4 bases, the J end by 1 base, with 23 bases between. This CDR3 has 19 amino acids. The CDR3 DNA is TGTGCCAGCAGCTCCCTTAGACTAGAGAAGGATGTGGCCAAAAACATTCAGTACTTC. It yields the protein CASSSLRLEKDVAKNIQYF.

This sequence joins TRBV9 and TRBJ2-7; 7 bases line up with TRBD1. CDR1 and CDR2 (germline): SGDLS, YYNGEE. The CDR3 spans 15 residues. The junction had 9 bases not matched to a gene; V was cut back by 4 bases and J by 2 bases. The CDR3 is CASSSQSGQAYEQYF. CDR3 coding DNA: TGTGCCAGCAGCTCCCAATCTGGACAGGCCTACGAGCAGTACTTC.

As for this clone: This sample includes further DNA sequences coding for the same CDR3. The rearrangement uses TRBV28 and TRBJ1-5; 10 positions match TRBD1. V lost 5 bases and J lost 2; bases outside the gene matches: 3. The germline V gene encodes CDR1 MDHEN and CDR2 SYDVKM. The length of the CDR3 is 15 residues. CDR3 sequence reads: CASSPGTGGNQPQHF. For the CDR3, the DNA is TGTGCCAGCAGTCCCGGGACAGGGGGCAATCAGCCCCAGCATTTT.

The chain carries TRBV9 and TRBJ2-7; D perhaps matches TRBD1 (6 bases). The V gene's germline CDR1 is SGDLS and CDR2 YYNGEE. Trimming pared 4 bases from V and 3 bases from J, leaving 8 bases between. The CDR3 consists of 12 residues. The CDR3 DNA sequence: TGTGCCAGCAGCCCACAGGGCTACGAGCAGTACTTC. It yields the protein CASSPQGYEQYF.

CDR3 sequence reads: CASSLLTGPQETQYF. The CDR3 DNA sequence: TGTGCCAGCAGCTTACTGACAGGGCCCCAAGAGACCCAGTACTTC. The chain recombines TRBV7-9 with TRBJ2-5; 7 nucleotides align to TRBD1. Germline CDR1 is SEHNR and CDR2 is FQNEAQ (reference sequence). The junction had 4 bases not matched to a gene; V was cut back by 2 bases and J by 1 base. CDR3 length: 15 amino acids.

Here the CDR3 reads CASSHRPAQVNNQPQHF. The CDR3 bases are TGCGCCAGCAGCCACAGGCCCGCCCAGGTGAACAATCAGCCCCAGCATTTT. The V gene is TRBV4-3, the J gene TRBJ1-5, with unresolved D. Germline CDR1 reads LGHNA; CDR2 reads YSLEER. The V and J ends lost 3 bases and 3 bases respectively, with 18 bases between them. This CDR3 has 17 residues.

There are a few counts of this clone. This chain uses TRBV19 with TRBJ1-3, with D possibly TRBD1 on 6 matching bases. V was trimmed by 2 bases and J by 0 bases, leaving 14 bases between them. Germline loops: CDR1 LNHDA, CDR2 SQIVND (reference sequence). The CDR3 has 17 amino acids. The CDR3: CASSINPDSSSGNTIYF. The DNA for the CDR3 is TGTGCCAGTAGTATAAATCCGGACAGCAGCTCTGGAAACACCATATATTTT.

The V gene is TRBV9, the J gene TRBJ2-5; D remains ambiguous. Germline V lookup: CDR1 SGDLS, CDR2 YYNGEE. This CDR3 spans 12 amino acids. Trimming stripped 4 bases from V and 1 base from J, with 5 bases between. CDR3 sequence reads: CASSSSQETQYF. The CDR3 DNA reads TGTGCCAGCAGCTCGAGCCAAGAGACCCAGTACTTC.

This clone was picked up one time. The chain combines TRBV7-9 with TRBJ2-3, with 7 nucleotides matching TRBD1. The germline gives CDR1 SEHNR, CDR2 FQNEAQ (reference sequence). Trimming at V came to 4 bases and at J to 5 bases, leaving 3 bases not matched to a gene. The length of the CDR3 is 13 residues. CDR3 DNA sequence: TGTGCCAGCAGCTCTACAGGGGAAGATACGCAGTATTTT. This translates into CASSSTGEDTQYF.

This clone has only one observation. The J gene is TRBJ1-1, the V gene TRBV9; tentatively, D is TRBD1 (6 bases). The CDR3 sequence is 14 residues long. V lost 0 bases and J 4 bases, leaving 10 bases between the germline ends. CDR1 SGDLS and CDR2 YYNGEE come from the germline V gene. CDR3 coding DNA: TGTGCCAGCAGCGTAGCTACAGGGCCCACTGAAGCTTTCTTT. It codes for CASSVATGPTEAFF.

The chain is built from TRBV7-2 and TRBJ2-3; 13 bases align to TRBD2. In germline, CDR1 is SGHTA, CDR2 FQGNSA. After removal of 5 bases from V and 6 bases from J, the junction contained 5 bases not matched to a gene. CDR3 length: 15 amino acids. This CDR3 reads CASSPRTSGSDTQYF. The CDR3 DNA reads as TGTGCCAGCAGCCCCCGGACTAGCGGGAGTGATACGCAGTATTTT.

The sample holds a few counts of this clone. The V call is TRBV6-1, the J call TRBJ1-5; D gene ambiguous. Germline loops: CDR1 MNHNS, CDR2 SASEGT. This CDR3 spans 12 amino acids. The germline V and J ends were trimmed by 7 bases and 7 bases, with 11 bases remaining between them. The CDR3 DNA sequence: TGTGCCAGCAATCGGGGAGTCCAGCCCCAGCATTTT. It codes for CASNRGVQPQHF.

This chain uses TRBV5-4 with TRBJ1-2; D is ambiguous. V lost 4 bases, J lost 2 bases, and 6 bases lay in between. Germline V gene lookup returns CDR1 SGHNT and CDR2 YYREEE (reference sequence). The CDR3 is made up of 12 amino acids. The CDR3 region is CASSLDNYGYTF. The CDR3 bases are TGTGCCAGCAGCCTGGACAACTATGGCTACACCTTC. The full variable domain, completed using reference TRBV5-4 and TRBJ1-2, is ETGVTQSPTHLIKTRGQQVTLRCSSQSGHNTVSWYQQALGQGPQFIFQYYREEENGRGNFPPRFSGLQFPNYSSELNVNALELDDSALYLCASSLDNYGYTFGSGTRLTVV.

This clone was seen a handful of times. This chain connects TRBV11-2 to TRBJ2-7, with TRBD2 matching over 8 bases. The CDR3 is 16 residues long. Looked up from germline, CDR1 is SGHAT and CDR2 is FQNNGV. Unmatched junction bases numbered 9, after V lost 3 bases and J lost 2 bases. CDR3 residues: CASSFPSGSPTYEQYF. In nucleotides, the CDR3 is TGTGCCAGCAGCTTTCCGAGCGGGAGCCCAACCTACGAGCAGTACTTC.

CDR3: CARTGTILLGYTF. The CDR3 DNA reads as TGTGCCAGAACCGGGACAATACTACTCGGCTACACCTTC. The chain is built from TRBV6-4 and TRBJ1-2, with D perhaps TRBD1 (6 bases). The V gene lost 9 bases and the J gene lost 8 bases, with 19 bases spanning the gap. The CDR3 contains 13 residues. Germline V CDR1 and CDR2: MRHNA, SNTAGT.

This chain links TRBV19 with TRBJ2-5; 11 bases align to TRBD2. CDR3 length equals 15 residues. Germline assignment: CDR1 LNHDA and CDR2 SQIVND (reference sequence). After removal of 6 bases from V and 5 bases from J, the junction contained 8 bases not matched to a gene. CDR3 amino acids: CASSQTSGIRETQYF. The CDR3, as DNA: TGTGCCAGTAGCCAGACTAGCGGGATTCGTGAGACCCAGTACTTC.

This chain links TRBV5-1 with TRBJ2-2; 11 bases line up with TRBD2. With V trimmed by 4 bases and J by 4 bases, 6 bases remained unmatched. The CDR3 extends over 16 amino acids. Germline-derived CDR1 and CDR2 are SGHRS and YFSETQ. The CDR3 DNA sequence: TGCGCCAGCAGCATGAGACTAGCGGGGTCCACCGGGGAGCTGTTTTTT. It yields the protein CASSMRLAGSTGELFF.

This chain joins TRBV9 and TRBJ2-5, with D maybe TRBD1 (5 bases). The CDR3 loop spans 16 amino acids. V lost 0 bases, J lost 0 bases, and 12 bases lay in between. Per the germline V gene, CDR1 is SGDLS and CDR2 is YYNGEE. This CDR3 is CASSVAWGGNQETQYF. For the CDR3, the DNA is TGTGCCAGCAGCGTAGCTTGGGGCGGCAACCAAGAGACCCAGTACTTC.

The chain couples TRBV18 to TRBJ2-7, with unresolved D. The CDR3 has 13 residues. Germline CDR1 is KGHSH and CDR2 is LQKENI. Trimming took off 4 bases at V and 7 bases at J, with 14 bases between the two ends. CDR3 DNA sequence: TGTGCCAGCTCACGCCGGACGGAAGGAGAGCAGTACTTC. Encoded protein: CASSRRTEGEQYF.

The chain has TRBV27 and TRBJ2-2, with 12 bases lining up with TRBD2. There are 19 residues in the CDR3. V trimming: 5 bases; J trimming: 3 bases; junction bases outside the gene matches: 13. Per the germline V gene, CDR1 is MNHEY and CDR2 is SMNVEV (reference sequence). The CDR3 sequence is CASSLLTSGSSIDTGELFF. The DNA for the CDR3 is TGTGCCAGCAGTCTACTGACTAGCGGGAGTAGTATCGACACCGGGGAGCTGTTTTTT.

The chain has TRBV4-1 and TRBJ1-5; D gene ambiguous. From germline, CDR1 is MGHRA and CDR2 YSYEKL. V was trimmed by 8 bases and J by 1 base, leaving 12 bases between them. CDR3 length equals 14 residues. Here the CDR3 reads CASSPGRSNQPQHF. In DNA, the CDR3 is TGCGCCAGCTCCCCCGGACGGAGCAATCAGCCCCAGCATTTT.